This T cell receptor beta chain derives from a study of T-cell reconstitution after alpha-beta-depleted transplantation in children. Unique molecular identifiers were built into the TCRbeta library. TCRdb re-called the PCR reads with MiXCR, one entry per CDR3 protein. The sample carries some 590,000 distinct CDR3 sequences, roughly a tenth recorded once. This clonotype was recorded a few times. V was trimmed by 4 bases and J by 2 bases, leaving 21 bases between them. Germline V gives CDR1 SGHRS, CDR2 YFSETQ. The length of the CDR3 is 17 residues. The chain recombines TRBV5-1 with TRBJ1-1, with D tentatively TRBD1 (5 bases). The source was PBMCs from the stem cell graft donor, collected from the stem cell graft. The sequence was collected from a human donor who donated a stem cell graft to a child with acute myeloid leukemia. The CDR3 DNA follows: TGCGCCAGCAGCCCTCTCAGGGCAGGGACGTTAAACACTGAAGCTTTCTTT. Protein: CASSPLRAGTLNTEAFF.